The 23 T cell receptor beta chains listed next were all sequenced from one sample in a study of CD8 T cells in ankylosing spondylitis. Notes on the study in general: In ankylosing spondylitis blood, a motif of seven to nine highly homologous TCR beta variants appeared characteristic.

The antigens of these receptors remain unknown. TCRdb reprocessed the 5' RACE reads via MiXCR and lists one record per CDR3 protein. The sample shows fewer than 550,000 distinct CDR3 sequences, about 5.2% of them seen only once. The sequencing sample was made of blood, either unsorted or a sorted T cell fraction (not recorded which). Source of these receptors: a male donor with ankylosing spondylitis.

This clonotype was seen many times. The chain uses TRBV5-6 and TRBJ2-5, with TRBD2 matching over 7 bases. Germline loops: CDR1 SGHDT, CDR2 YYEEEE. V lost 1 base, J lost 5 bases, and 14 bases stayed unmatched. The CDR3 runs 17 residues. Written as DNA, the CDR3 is TGTGCCAGCAGCTTGTTCCTAGCGGATTTTCTCGGGGAGACCCAGTACTTC. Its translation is CASSLFLADFLGETQYF.

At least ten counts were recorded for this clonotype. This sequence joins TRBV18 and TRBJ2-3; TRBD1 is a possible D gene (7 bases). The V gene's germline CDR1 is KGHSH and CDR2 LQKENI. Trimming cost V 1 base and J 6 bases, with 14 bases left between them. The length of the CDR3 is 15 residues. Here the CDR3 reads CASSPQTGTLDTQYF. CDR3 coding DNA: TGTGCCAGCTCACCACAGACAGGGACTTTGGATACGCAGTATTTT.

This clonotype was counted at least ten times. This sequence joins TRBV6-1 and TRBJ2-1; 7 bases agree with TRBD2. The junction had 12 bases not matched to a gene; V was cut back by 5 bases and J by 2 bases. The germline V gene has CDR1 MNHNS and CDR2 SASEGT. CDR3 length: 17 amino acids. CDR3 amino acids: CASSPPPGRETYNEQFF. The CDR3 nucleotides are TGTGCCAGCAGTCCTCCTCCAGGGCGGGAGACCTACAATGAGCAGTTCTTC.

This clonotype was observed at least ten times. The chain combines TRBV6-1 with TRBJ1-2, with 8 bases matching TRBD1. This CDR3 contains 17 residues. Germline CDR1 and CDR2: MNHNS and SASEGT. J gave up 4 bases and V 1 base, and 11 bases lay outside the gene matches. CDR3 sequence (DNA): TGTGCCAGCAGTGAAGGGGCGCAGGGGGCCAGCGGCTATGGCTACACCTTC. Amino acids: CASSEGAQGASGYGYTF.

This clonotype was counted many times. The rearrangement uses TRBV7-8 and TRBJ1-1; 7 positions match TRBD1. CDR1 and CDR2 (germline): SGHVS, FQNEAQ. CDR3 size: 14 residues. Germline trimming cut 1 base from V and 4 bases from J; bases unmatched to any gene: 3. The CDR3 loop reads CASSLEAGGTEAFF. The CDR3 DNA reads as TGTGCCAGCAGCTTAGAGGCAGGGGGCACTGAAGCTTTCTTT.

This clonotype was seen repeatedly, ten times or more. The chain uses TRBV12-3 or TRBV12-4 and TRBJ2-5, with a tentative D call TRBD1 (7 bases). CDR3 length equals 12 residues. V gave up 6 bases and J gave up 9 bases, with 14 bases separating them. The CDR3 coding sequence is TGTGCCAGCAGATCCGACAGGGAGGCCCAGTACTTC. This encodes CASRSDREAQYF.

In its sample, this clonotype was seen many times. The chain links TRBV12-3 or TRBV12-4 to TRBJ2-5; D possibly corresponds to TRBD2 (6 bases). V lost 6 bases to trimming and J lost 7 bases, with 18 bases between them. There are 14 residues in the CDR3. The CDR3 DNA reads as TGTGCCAGCAGAACTAGCCCGACGACGTGGACCCAGTACTTC. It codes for CASRTSPTTWTQYF.

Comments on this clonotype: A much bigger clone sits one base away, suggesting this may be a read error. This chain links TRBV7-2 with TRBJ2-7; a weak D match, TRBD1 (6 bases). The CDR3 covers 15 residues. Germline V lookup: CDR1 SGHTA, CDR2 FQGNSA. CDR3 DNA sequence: TGTGCCAGCAGCTTAGTAACAGGGATCCCCTACGAGCGGTACTTC. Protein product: CASSLVTGIPYERYF.

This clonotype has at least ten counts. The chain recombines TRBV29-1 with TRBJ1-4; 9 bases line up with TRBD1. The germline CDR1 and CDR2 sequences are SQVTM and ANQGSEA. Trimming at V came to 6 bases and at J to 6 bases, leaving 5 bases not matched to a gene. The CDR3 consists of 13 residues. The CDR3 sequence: CSVQTGGDEKLFF. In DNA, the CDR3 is TGCAGCGTCCAAACAGGGGGCGATGAAAAACTGTTTTTT.

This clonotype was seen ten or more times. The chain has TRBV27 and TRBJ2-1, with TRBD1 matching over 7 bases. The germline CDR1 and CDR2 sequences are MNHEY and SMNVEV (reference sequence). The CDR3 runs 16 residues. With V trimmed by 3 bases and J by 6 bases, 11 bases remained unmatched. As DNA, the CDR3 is TGTGCCAGCAGTTTGGGGACCGGGACAGCGATCAATGAGCAGTTCTTC. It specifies CASSLGTGTAINEQFF.

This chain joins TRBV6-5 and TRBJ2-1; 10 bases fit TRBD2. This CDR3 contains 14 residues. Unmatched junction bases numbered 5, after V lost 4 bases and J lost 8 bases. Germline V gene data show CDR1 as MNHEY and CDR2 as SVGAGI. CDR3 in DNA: TGTGCCAGCAGTTTACTAGCGGGAAGTGATGAGCAGTTCTTC. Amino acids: CASSLLAGSDEQFF.

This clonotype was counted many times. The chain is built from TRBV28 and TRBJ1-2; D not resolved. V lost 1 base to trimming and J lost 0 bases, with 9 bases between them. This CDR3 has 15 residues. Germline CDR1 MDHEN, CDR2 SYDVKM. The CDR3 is CASSLSPGPNYGYTF. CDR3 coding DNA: TGTGCCAGCAGTTTATCTCCGGGCCCTAACTATGGCTACACCTTC.

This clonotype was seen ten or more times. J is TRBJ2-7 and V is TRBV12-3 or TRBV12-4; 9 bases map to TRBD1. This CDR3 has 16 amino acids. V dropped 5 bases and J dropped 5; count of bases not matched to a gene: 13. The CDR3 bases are TGTGCCAGCAGTGGACCCCGGGACAGGGAGACCCACGAGCAGTACTTC. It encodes CASSGPRDRETHEQYF.

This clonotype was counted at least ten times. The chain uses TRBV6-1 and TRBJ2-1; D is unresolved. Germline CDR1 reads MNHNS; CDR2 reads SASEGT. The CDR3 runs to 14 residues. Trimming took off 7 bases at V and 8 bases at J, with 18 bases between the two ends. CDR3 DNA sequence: TGTGCCAGCAAGAGGAAGCCGCACGGGCATGAGCAGTTCTTC. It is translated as CASKRKPHGHEQFF.

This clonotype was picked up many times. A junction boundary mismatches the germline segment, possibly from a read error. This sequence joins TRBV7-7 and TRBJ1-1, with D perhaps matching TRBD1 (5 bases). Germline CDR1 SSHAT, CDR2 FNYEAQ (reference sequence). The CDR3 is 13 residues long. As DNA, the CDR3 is TGTGCTAGCAGCTTAGGGGTAGACACTGAAGCTTTCTTT. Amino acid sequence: CASSLGVDTEAFF.

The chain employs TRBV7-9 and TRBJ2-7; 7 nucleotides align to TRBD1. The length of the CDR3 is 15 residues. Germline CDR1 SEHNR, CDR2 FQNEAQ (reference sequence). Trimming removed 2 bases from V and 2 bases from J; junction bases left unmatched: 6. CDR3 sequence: CASSLLQGLPYEQYF. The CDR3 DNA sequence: TGTGCCAGCAGCTTACTACAGGGGCTTCCCTACGAGCAGTACTTC.

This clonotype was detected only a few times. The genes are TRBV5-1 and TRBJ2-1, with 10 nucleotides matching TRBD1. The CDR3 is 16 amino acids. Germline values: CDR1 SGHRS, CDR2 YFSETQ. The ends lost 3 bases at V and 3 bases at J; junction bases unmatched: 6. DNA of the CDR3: TGCGCCAGCAGCTCGATGCGGGACAGGGGCTACAATGAGCAGTTCTTC. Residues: CASSSMRDRGYNEQFF.

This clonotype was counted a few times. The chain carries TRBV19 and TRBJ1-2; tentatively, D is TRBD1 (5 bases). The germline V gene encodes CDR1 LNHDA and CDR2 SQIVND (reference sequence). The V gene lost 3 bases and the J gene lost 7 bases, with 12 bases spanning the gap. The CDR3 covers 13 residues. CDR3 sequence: CASSMGPLAGYTF. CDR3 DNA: TGTGCCAGTAGTATGGGACCACTCGCTGGCTACACCTTC.

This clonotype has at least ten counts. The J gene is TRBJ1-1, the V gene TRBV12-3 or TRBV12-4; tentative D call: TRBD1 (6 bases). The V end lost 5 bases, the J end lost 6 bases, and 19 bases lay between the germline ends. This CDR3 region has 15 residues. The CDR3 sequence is CASSPPNRASAEAFF. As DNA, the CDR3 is TGTGCCAGCAGTCCCCCCAACAGGGCGAGTGCTGAAGCTTTCTTT.

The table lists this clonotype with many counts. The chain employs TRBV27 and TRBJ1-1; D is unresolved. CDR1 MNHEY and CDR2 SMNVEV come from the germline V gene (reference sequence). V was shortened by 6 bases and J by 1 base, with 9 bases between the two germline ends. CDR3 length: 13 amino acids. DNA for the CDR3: TGTGCCAGCAGCGCCCAAAGGAACACTGAAGCTTTCTTT. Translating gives CASSAQRNTEAFF.

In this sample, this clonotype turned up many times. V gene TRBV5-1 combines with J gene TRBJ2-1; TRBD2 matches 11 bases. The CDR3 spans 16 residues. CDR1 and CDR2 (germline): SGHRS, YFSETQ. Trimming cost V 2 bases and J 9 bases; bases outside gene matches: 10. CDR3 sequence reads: CASSLLAGVGLGEQFF. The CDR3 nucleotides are TGCGCCAGCAGCTTACTAGCGGGAGTTGGATTAGGTGAGCAGTTCTTC.

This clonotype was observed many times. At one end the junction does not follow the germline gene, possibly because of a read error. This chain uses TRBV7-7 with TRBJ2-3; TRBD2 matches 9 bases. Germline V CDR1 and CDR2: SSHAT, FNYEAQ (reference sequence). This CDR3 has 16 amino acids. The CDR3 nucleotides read TGTGCTAGCAGCTTGAGTAGCGGGGGAAGCACAGATACGCAGTATTTT. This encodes CASSLSSGGSTDTQYF. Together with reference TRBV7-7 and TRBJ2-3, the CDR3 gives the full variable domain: GAGVSQSPRYKVTKRGQDVTLRCDPISSHATLYWYQQALGQGPEFLTYFNYEAQPDKSGLPSDRFSAERPEGSISTLTIQRTEQRDSAMYRCASSLSSGGSTDTQYFGPGTRLTVL.

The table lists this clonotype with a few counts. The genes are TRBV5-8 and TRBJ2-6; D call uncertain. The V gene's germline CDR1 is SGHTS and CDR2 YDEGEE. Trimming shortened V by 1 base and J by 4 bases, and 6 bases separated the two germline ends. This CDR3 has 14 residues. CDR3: CASSLMAGANVLTF. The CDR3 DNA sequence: TGTGCCAGCAGCTTGATGGCGGGGGCCAACGTCCTGACTTTC.